The rows below give T cell receptor beta chains drawn from one sample of a study of technical replicates of blood from a few donors. The protocol was immunoSEQ multiplex PCR, while the TCRdb copy is restricted to in-frame clones and leaves out a portion. The sample carries some 94,000 clones, about 95% recorded once. The material sequenced was T cells isolated from PBMCs. All receptors derive from a human donor in good health. The CDR3 runs from the conserved cysteine through the conserved F or W. The D gene is left open where the match is weak. Clone size is stated in some rows and not others, as once, few, many or a class when expanded.

D,size,J,V,CDR3,DNA
.,.,TRBJ1-2,TRBV7-9,CASSLGTTRYGYTF,TGTGCCAGCAGCTTAGGGACAACACGCTATGGCTACACCTTC
TRBD2,.,TRBJ2-7,TRBV4-2,CASSPQREVNYEQYF,TGTGCCAGCAGCCCCCAGCGGGAGGTTAATTACGAGCAGTACTTC
.,.,TRBJ2-3,TRBV4-3,CASSQDPGPRGADTQYF,TGCGCCAGCAGCCAAGACCCGGGCCCCAGGGGGGCAGATACGCAGTATTTT
.,.,TRBJ1-1,TRBV5-1,CASSPRRGKNTEAFF,TGCGCCAGCAGCCCGCGTCGAGGGAAGAACACTGAAGCTTTCTTT
.,.,TRBJ1-1,TRBV5-1,CASCYIQGGNTEAFF,TGCGCCAGCTGCTACATACAGGGTGGAAACACTGAAGCTTTCTTT
.,.,TRBJ2-7,TRBV7-2,CASGTAAYEQYF,TGTGCCAGCGGAACGGCGGCCTACGAGCAGTACTTC
.,.,TRBJ1-1,TRBV18,CASSPFPDMNTEAFF,TGTGCCAGCTCACCATTTCCCGACATGAACACTGAAGCTTTCTTT
.,.,TRBJ1-3,TRBV6-6,CASYYTGNTIYF,TGTGCCAGCTATTACACCGGAAACACCATATATTTT
.,.,TRBJ2-1,TRBV14,CASSQDWPNSYNEQFF,TGTGCCAGCAGCCAAGATTGGCCGAACTCCTACAATGAGCAGTTCTTC
TRBD2,.,TRBJ2-1,TRBV29-1,CSVEESGRALRINEQFF,TGCAGCGTTGAAGAAAGCGGGAGGGCCCTCAGGATAAATGAGCAGTTCTTC
TRBD2,.,TRBJ2-3,TRBV9,CASSSGLAGVTDTQYF,TGTGCCAGCAGCTCGGGACTAGCGGGAGTCACAGATACGCAGTATTTT
TRBD1,.,TRBJ1-2,TRBV9,CASSWTGEFTVDGYTF,TGTGCCAGCAGCTGGACAGGGGAATTCACAGTTGATGGCTACACCTTC
TRBD2,.,TRBJ2-7,TRBV5-1,CASSAATSGASYEQYF,TGCGCCAGCAGCGCGGCGACTAGCGGGGCTTCCTACGAGCAGTACTTC
TRBD2,.,TRBJ2-3,TRBV9,CASSDSGTFTDTQYF,TGTGCCAGCAGCGATAGCGGGACTTTCACAGATACGCAGTATTTT
TRBD1,few,TRBJ2-2,TRBV9,CASSGGTGSYTGELFF,TGTGCCAGCAGCGGGGGGACAGGGTCCTACACCGGGGAGCTGTTTTTT
.,few,TRBJ1-2,TRBV6-1,CASSLDTYGYTF,TGTGCCAGCAGTTTAGATACCTATGGCTACACCTTC
TRBD2,.,TRBJ2-1,TRBV2,CATLGLAGEFEQFF,TGTGCCACCCTTGGACTAGCGGGAGAGTTTGAGCAGTTCTTC
.,.,TRBJ1-1,TRBV10-3,CAIRRDTEAFF,TGTGCCATCCGCCGAGACACTGAAGCTTTCTTT
.,.,TRBJ2-2,TRBV7-3,CASSQGGQPNTGELFF,TGTGCCAGCAGCCAGGGTGGGCAGCCGAACACCGGGGAGCTGTTTTTT
.,.,TRBJ2-7,TRBV18,CASSPSWQDYEQYF,TGTGCCAGCTCACCGAGCTGGCAGGACTACGAGCAGTACTTC
.,.,TRBJ1-1,TRBV29-1,CSVVAGNTEAFF,TGCAGCGTTGTTGCGGGGAACACTGAAGCTTTCTTT
.,.,TRBJ2-4,TRBV30,CAWTGLVKNIQYF,TGTGCCTGGACGGGTCTGGTTAAAAACATTCAGTACTTC
.,.,TRBJ1-3,TRBV6-5,CASSYGGARGNTIYF,TGTGCCAGCAGTTACGGGGGGGCGCGGGGAAACACCATATATTTT
.,.,TRBJ1-5,TRBV6-6,CASGVGSNQPQHF,TGTGCCAGCGGAGTAGGAAGCAATCAGCCCCAGCATTTT
TRBD1,.,TRBJ2-7,TRBV28,CASSRDSAYEQYF,TGTGCCAGCAGCCGGGACAGCGCCTACGAGCAGTACTTC
TRBD2,.,TRBJ2-3,TRBV7-8,CASSRGLAQSDTQYF,TGTGCCAGCAGCCGAGGACTAGCCCAGTCAGATACGCAGTATTTT
.,.,TRBJ2-6,TRBV19,CAGGRGIPGANVLTF,TGTGCCGGTGGAAGGGGTATTCCTGGGGCCAACGTCCTGACTTTC
TRBD1,.,TRBJ2-7,TRBV7-6,CASSLGDSNTYEQYF,TGTGCCAGCAGCTTAGGGGACAGTAATACCTACGAGCAGTACTTC
.,.,TRBJ1-2,TRBV11-2,CASSLAGVYGYTF,TGTGCCAGCAGCTTAGCAGGGGTCTATGGCTACACCTTC
.,.,TRBJ2-1,TRBV7-2,CASSLVSSNEQFF,TGTGCCAGCAGCTTAGTATCCAGTAATGAGCAGTTCTTC
TRBD1,.,TRBJ2-5,TRBV29-1,CSVGTGAETQYF,TGCAGCGTCGGGACAGGTGCGGAGACCCAGTACTTC
.,.,TRBJ1-4,TRBV7-9,CASSLNWGQDNEKLFF,TGTGCCAGCAGCCTCAATTGGGGGCAGGATAATGAAAAACTGTTTTTT
TRBD2,once,TRBJ2-3,TRBV30,CAWEGASGADTQYF,TGTGCCTGGGAGGGCGCTAGCGGGGCAGATACGCAGTATTTT
TRBD1,.,TRBJ1-1,TRBV7-6,CASSLLGQGMNTEAFF,TGTGCCAGCAGCTTACTGGGACAGGGGATGAACACTGAAGCTTTCTTT
.,once,TRBJ1-2,TRBV28,CASRYRDYGYTF,TGTGCCAGCAGGTACAGGGACTATGGCTACACCTTC
.,.,TRBJ1-2,TRBV5-1,CASSSSGDYGYTF,TGCGCCAGCAGCTCTTCCGGGGACTATGGCTACACCTTC
TRBD2,.,TRBJ2-1,TRBV7-6,CASSFTGGPMGEQFF,TGTGCCAGCAGTTTTACGGGAGGGCCCATGGGTGAGCAGTTCTTC
TRBD2,.,TRBJ2-5,TRBV11-2,CASSLGMGLAGYETQYF,TGTGCCAGCAGCTTGGGTATGGGACTAGCGGGATATGAGACCCAGTACTTC
TRBD1,.,TRBJ1-5,TRBV19,CASSSWDREGQPQHF,TGTGCCAGTAGTAGTTGGGACAGGGAAGGGCAGCCCCAGCATTTT
TRBD2,once,TRBJ2-1,TRBV9,CASSVESREGDEQFF,TGTGCCAGCAGCGTAGAGTCGCGGGAGGGGGATGAGCAGTTCTTC
TRBD1,.,TRBJ2-5,TRBV7-2,CASSYTGEETQYF,TGTGCCAGCAGCTATACAGGGGAAGAGACCCAGTACTTC
.,.,TRBJ1-4,TRBV5-6,CASSLGGLNEKLFF,TGTGCCAGCAGCTTGGGAGGGTTAAATGAAAAACTGTTTTTT